Below, 24 T cell receptor beta chains from the same sample are listed, as sequenced in a study of T-cell memory formation after mild COVID-19. In TCRdb, the 5' RACE reads were re-called with MiXCR into one record per CDR3 protein. Altogether roughly 340,000 distinct CDR3 sequences are present, 20% to 25% being singletons, with the ten largest covering around 23%. The sample comprised PBMCs or a T cell subset sorted from them (not recorded which). These receptors originate from a man between 18 and 35 years old who had mild COVID-19 (a few samples of this study predate the infection). Cell type and time point are not known.

This clonotype appeared many times. The V and J genes are TRBV4-2 and TRBJ1-1; 7 nucleotides match TRBD1. Germline V lookup: CDR1 LGHNA, CDR2 YNFKEQ. The V and J ends lost 5 bases and 3 bases, in that order; junction bases with no gene match: 9. CDR3 size: 15 residues. CDR3 DNA sequence: TGTGCCAGCAGCGAACAGGGGCCCGAGGACACTGAAGCTTTCTTT. Translating gives CASSEQGPEDTEAFF.

This clonotype has at least ten counts. The chain carries TRBV7-2 and TRBJ2-1; 7 nucleotides agree with TRBD2. V gave up 5 bases and J gave up 3 bases; unmatched junction bases: 7. CDR1 is SGHTA, CDR2 FQGNSA, per germline. The CDR3 runs 15 residues. The CDR3 bases are TGTGCCAGCAGCACGAGCGGGGCGGTCTACAATGAGCAGTTCTTC. Translation: CASSTSGAVYNEQFF.

This clonotype showed up just a few times. CDR3 region: CASSFPGPGETQYF. CDR3 in DNA: TGTGCCAGCAGTTTTCCCGGACCTGGGGAGACCCAGTACTTC. This chain connects TRBV12-3 or TRBV12-4 to TRBJ2-5; D uncertain. Trimming shortened V by 3 bases and J by 5 bases, and 13 bases separated the two germline ends. The CDR3 has 14 amino acids.

This clonotype has a handful of counts. This chain links TRBV6-2 or TRBV6-3 with TRBJ2-7; no reliable D call. This CDR3 comprises 11 residues. The V and J ends lost 4 bases and 6 bases respectively, with 7 bases between them. In germline, CDR1 is MNHEY, CDR2 SVGEGT. The CDR3: CASSWGGEQYV. The CDR3 DNA reads as TGTGCCAGCAGTTGGGGTGGCGAGCAGTACGTC.

In its sample, this clonotype was seen a few times. The chain is built from TRBV29-1 and TRBJ2-3, with 9 bases fitting TRBD1. J lost 4 bases, V lost 7 bases, and 6 bases had no gene match. CDR3 length equals 13 residues. The germline CDR1 and CDR2 sequences are SQVTM and ANQGSEA. Here the CDR3 reads CSGRDREPDTQYF. The CDR3, as DNA: TGCAGCGGGCGGGACAGGGAACCAGATACGCAGTATTTT.

This clonotype was seen just once. V is TRBV5-4 and J is TRBJ1-3, with 7 nucleotides matching TRBD1. V shed 5 bases and J 4 bases; nucleotides not matched to a gene: 12. CDR3 length equals 16 residues. In germline, CDR1 is SGHNT, CDR2 YYREEE (reference sequence). The CDR3 reads CASRMSGQTRGNTIYF. CDR3 nucleotides: TGTGCCAGCAGAATGTCGGGACAGACTCGAGGAAACACCATATATTTT.

The chain combines TRBV18 with TRBJ1-5, with D unresolved. Trimming took 5 bases from V and 4 from J, leaving 18 bases between them. The germline V gene has CDR1 KGHSH and CDR2 LQKENI. The CDR3 is 16 residues long. The CDR3 is CASSKSRWADNQPQHF. The CDR3 region has the DNA TGTGCCAGCTCAAAGTCGCGGTGGGCAGATAATCAGCCCCAGCATTTT.

V usage is TRBV12-3 or TRBV12-4 and J usage is TRBJ1-1; no firm D call. V was trimmed by 6 bases and J by 3 bases, leaving 11 bases between them. This CDR3 is 13 amino acids long. This CDR3 is CASRPQSHTEAFF. The CDR3 region has the DNA TGTGCCAGCAGACCCCAGTCCCACACTGAAGCTTTCTTT.

This clonotype was seen a few times. The chain employs TRBV5-1 and TRBJ2-3; TRBD2 agrees at 9 bases. This CDR3 is 15 amino acids long. With V trimmed by 2 bases and J by 2 bases, 3 bases remained unmatched. The germline CDR1 and CDR2 sequences are SGHRS and YFSETQ. In nucleotides, the CDR3 is TGCGCCAGCAGCTTTATAGCGGGGGACACAGATACGCAGTATTTT. This encodes CASSFIAGDTDTQYF.

The rearrangement uses TRBV6-1 and TRBJ2-2, with TRBD1 matching over 8 bases. Trimming removed 2 bases from V and 6 bases from J; junction bases left unmatched: 5. Germline CDR1 is MNHNS and CDR2 is SASEGT. The CDR3 covers 15 residues. The CDR3 loop reads CASSELPQGAGELFF. CDR3 nucleotide sequence: TGTGCCAGCAGTGAATTGCCACAGGGGGCCGGGGAGCTGTTTTTT.

The chain recombines TRBV3-1 with TRBJ2-5; tentatively, D is TRBD1 (5 bases). The CDR3 spans 13 residues. The V end lost 4 bases, the J end lost 7 bases, and 13 bases lay between the germline ends. Germline lookup yields CDR1 LGHDT and CDR2 YNNKEL (reference sequence). CDR3 bases: TGTGCCAGCAGCCTTAGTCGAAGGGGGACCCAGTACTTC. Protein sequence: CASSLSRRGTQYF.

This clonotype came up a few times. This chain connects TRBV30 to TRBJ1-2; no reliable D call. Looked up from germline, CDR1 is GTSNPN and CDR2 is SVGIG (reference sequence). The CDR3 extends over 12 amino acids. With 2 bases removed from V and 8 bases from J, the gap between germline ends came to 12 bases. The CDR3 region is CAWSHPGWGYTF. CDR3 sequence (DNA): TGTGCCTGGAGTCACCCGGGGTGGGGCTACACCTTC.

This clonotype was found a few times. This CDR3 reads CAGKGAASTDTQYF. The DNA of the CDR3 is TGTGCCGGGAAGGGGGCGGCTAGCACAGATACGCAGTATTTT. This chain links TRBV30 with TRBJ2-3; 7 nucleotides line up with TRBD1. The J segment lost 0 bases and the V segment lost 8 bases, leaving 8 bases of the junction unmatched. Germline lookup yields CDR1 GTSNPN and CDR2 SVGIG (reference sequence). CDR3 length: 14 amino acids.

This chain joins TRBV20-1 and TRBJ2-3; 9 nucleotides line up with TRBD2. CDR1 and CDR2 from the germline V gene are DFQATT and SNEGSKA (reference sequence). CDR3 length: 15 residues. The trim removed 5 bases at V and 0 bases at J, leaving 6 bases unmatched. CDR3 sequence (DNA): TGCAGTGCTCGCCTCACTAGCGGGAGCACAGATACGCAGTATTTT. It translates to CSARLTSGSTDTQYF.

This clonotype has a handful of counts. The chain has TRBV20-1 and TRBJ1-2, with 8 bases aligning to TRBD1. The germline CDR1 and CDR2 sequences are DFQATT and SNEGSKA (reference sequence). This CDR3 spans 12 amino acids. The V gene end was trimmed by 4 bases and the J gene end by 9 bases; junction bases not matched to a gene: 7. The CDR3 here is CSAKQGEGSYTF. CDR3 bases: TGCAGTGCTAAACAGGGGGAAGGGAGCTACACCTTC.

Only a few counts were recorded for this clonotype. The chain employs TRBV11-2 and TRBJ2-1, with D perhaps TRBD2 (6 bases). The V end was cut by 1 base, the J end by 4 bases, with 8 bases between. Germline-derived CDR1 and CDR2 are SGHAT and FQNNGV. This CDR3 region has 14 residues. CDR3 sequence reads: CASSLVAGYNEQFF. The CDR3 DNA sequence: TGTGCCAGCAGCTTAGTCGCGGGGTACAATGAGCAGTTCTTC. The entire variable domain, with the rest obtained from reference TRBV11-2 and TRBJ2-1, is as follows: EAGVAQSPRYKIIEKRQSVAFWCNPISGHATLYWYQQILGQGPKLLIQFQNNGVVDDSQLPKDRFSAERLKGVDSTLKIQPAKLEDSAVYLCASSLVAGYNEQFFGPGTRLTVL.

The rearrangement joins TRBV4-1 to TRBJ2-5, with 7 bases matching TRBD2. The CDR3 contains 19 residues. Germline-derived CDR1 and CDR2 are MGHRA and YSYEKL. V trimming: 6 bases; J trimming: 0 bases; junction bases outside the gene matches: 19. The CDR3 nucleotides are TGCGCCAGCAGTGGCCCAGGCAGCGGGAAAAAAAGGTACCAAGAGACCCAGTACTTC. Protein product: CASSGPGSGKKRYQETQYF.

A remark on this clonotype: The CDR3 carries no conserved terminal phenylalanine or tryptophan, so it likely arises from a read error. The chain is built from TRBV7-3 and TRBJ2-1; the D gene is possibly TRBD2 (6 bases). V lost 5 bases, J lost 10 bases, and 12 bases lay in between. CDR1 is SGHTA and CDR2 is FQGTGA in the germline V gene. CDR3 length: 12 amino acids. The CDR3 sequence: CASSELAGEQFS. The CDR3 DNA is TGTGCCAGCAGCGAACTCGCGGGAGAGCAGTTCTCC.

The rearrangement uses TRBV25-1 and TRBJ1-5; D remains unclear. Germline V gene sequence: CDR1 MGHDK, CDR2 SYGVNS. The CDR3 runs 12 residues. Trimming took off 1 base at V and 6 bases at J, with 4 bases between the two ends. The CDR3 loop is CASSESSQPQHF. DNA for the CDR3: TGTGCCAGCAGTGAATCGAGTCAGCCCCAGCATTTT.

This chain connects TRBV25-1 to TRBJ1-2; no reliable D call. Looked up from germline, CDR1 is MGHDK and CDR2 is SYGVNS. This CDR3 contains 12 residues. The CDR3 bases are TGTGCTGAAGGACGGGCTGCGTCAGGCTACACCTTC. It yields the protein CAEGRAASGYTF.

Ten or more counts support this clonotype. The chain is built from TRBV7-2 and TRBJ1-4; D remains unclear. Trimming pared 1 base from V and 5 bases from J, leaving 11 bases between. Germline CDR1 and CDR2: SGHTA and FQGNSA. This CDR3 is 15 amino acids long. This chain's CDR3 is CASSLVHGMNEKLFF. CDR3 DNA sequence: TGTGCCAGCAGCTTAGTACACGGAATGAATGAAAAACTGTTTTTT.

There are a few counts of this clonotype. V is TRBV5-1 and J is TRBJ2-1; the D gene is possibly TRBD2 (5 bases). CDR3 size: 13 residues. Trimming removed 2 bases from V and 7 bases from J, with 10 bases in between. Germline loops: CDR1 SGHRS, CDR2 YFSETQ. Written as DNA, the CDR3 is TGCGCCAGCAGCTTCAGAGGGTTTAATGAGCAGTTCTTC. As protein: CASSFRGFNEQFF.

This clonotype was seen a few times. V is TRBV7-9 and J is TRBJ1-1; D is ambiguous. CDR3 length: 14 residues. V shed 7 bases and J shed 5 bases, with 17 bases lying between them. Germline CDR1 reads SEHNR; CDR2 reads FQNEAQ (reference sequence). CDR3 nucleotides: TGTGCCAGCACCCCCGAACCCGGGTGGACTGAAGCTTTCTTT. It codes for CASTPEPGWTEAFF. Full variable domain (rest looked up from reference TRBV7-9 and TRBJ1-1): DTGVSQNPRHKITKRGQNVTFRCDPISEHNRLYWYRQTLGQGPEFLTYFQNEAQLEKSRLLSDRFSAERPKGSFSTLEIQRTEQGDSAMYLCASTPEPGWTEAFFGQGTRLTVV.

This clonotype was detected only a few times. V usage is TRBV5-1 and J usage is TRBJ1-6, with no clear D. Germline-derived CDR1 and CDR2 are SGHRS and YFSETQ. Trimming removed 3 bases at V and 8 bases at J, with 9 bases between. The CDR3 length is 13 residues. The CDR3 coding sequence is TGCGCCAGCAGCTCGGACGGCGATTCACCCCTCCACTTT. The encoded protein is CASSSDGDSPLHF.